This TCR beta chain was retrieved from a study of T cell responses to AZD1222 COVID-19 vaccine. Regarding the study as a whole: Regions left unmutated in variants are reportedly the target of nearly half of spike-specific TCRs. Regions 160-218 and 743-854 held dominance among vaccine-associated CD4 TCRs, which spanned spike.

The data were produced by immunoSEQ multiplex PCR, yet TCRdb's version contains in-frame clones alone and is incomplete. Of around 70,000 clones in the sample, approximately 90% were seen once. This clone was detected only once. The antigen is unknown. The TCR comes from an adult who received the AZD1222 COVID-19 vaccine. The specimen comprised peripheral blood, sampled 28 days after the second AZD1222 dose.

CDR3 loop: CAIREPGTSRHHEQFF. As DNA, the CDR3 is TGTGCCATCAGAGAACCCGGGACTAGTAGACACCATGAGCAGTTCTTC. J is TRBJ2-1 and V is TRBV10-3; 8 nucleotides match TRBD2. This CDR3 spans 16 amino acids. V lost 6 bases and J lost 8; bases outside the gene matches: 15. Germline V CDR1 and CDR2: ENHRY, SYGVKD.